This T cell receptor (beta chain) originates from a study of T-cell reconstitution after alpha-beta-depleted transplantation in children (dated by TCRdb to 2015 to 2016). For the study in its entirety: Using TCR repertoire profiling, the study quantitatively followed how T-cell immune reconstitution unfolded in children after TCRalphabeta/CD19-depleted allogeneic hematopoietic cell transplantation.

This clonotype has ten or more counts. No antigen is known for it. It has no much larger one-base neighbor in the sample; base qualities were not kept. The method was PCR. For sequencing, an Illumina HiSeq 2500 was employed. Molecular barcoding was employed in the preparation of TCR libraries, with unique molecular identifiers being used to normalize TCRbeta repertoire quantification. The public reads were run again by TCRdb, first through fastp at Q25 and then through MiXCR, and only productive beta chains were kept. Rows are unified per CDR3 protein, each entry keeping the most common DNA and genes. The sample table shows 240,000 or so distinct CDR3 sequences, and approximately 12% are seen once. The top ten clonotypes cover 2% to 3% of the sample. Based on the germline V gene, the CDR1 and CDR2 sequences are ENHRY and SYGVKD. There are 18 amino acids in the CDR3, from cysteine to phenylalanine inclusive. Only the CDR3 portion is preserved as DNA: 54 bases, with reading frame beginning at the first base. V and J lose 0 bases and 7 bases, and a span of 22 bases separates them.

The sequence was collected from a human donor who donated a stem cell graft to a child with acute lymphoblastic leukemia. Recombination linked TRBV10-3 to TRBJ1-5, and the D gene may be TRBD1, 6 bases matching. Source: PBMCs from the stem cell graft donor, taken from the stem cell graft. The nucleotide sequence reads as follows: TGTGCCATCAGTGAGTCGATTGAATCCGCAGGGGTAGGGCAGCCCCAGCATTTT. This encodes CAISESIESAGVGQPQHF.